This T cell receptor beta chain emerged from a study of blood T cells in healthy people across ages. Study findings and constraints: With unsorted PBMCs, a conclusive comparison of naive versus antigen-experienced cells was not possible. Researchers judged that diversity estimates from one million T cells fell short of true values.

This clonotype has a handful of counts. Its target is unknown. All donors came from Russia, were Caucasian and healthy, and spanned ages roughly 6 to 100. Each sample had at least 6.5 million PBMCs isolated. This CDR3 contains 12 residues. The germline V gene has CDR1 DFQATT and CDR2 SNEGSKA (reference sequence). V dropped 5 bases and J dropped 3; count of bases not matched to a gene: 3. Then a second PCR, running roughly 7 to 12 cycles, was carried out with a sample-barcoded 5' primer and a J-beta primer mix. One entry per CDR3 protein results from TCRdb running MiXCR on the 5' RACE reads. This sample has approximately 900,000 distinct CDR3 sequences; around 49% occur once, and the top ten carry 13%.

The receptor was derived from a man aged 25-45 years in good health. The chain couples TRBV20-1 to TRBJ1-2; 7 bases are shared with TRBD1. The material sequenced was blood. The CDR3 loop reads CSAGGQHYGYTF. CDR3 DNA sequence: TGCAGTGCTGGGGGACAGCACTATGGCTACACCTTC.